The 32 T cell receptor beta chains reported below all come from one sample, sequenced in a study of shared clonotypes between healthy human individuals. Assay: immunoSEQ multiplex PCR; the TCRdb copy retains only in-frame clones and omits some. This sample has about 120,000 clones, with around 68% found just once. The sequenced material came from memory CD8+ T cells sorted from blood. The subset was: CD45RO+ cells pooled with CCR7-negative TemRA cells. Source of these receptors: a young woman in good health.

CDR3 coding DNA: TGCGCCAGCAGCCAAGTAGGACGAACCTACGAGCAGTACTTC. Encoded protein: CASSQVGRTYEQYF. The rearrangement links TRBV4-1 to TRBJ2-7; unclear D gene. The CDR3 is 14 residues long. Trimming took off 1 base at V and 2 bases at J, with 9 bases between the two ends. Per germline, CDR1 MGHRA and CDR2 YSYEKL.

V usage is TRBV5-1 and J usage is TRBJ2-1; TRBD1 aligns across 8 bases. V lost 1 base to trimming and J lost 5 bases; unmatched junction nucleotides: 5. Germline assignment: CDR1 SGHRS and CDR2 YFSETQ. The CDR3 runs to 15 residues. The CDR3 sequence is CASSLRQGIDNEQFF. CDR3 sequence (DNA): TGCGCCAGCAGCTTGAGACAGGGGATTGACAATGAGCAGTTCTTC.

V is TRBV11-2 and J is TRBJ2-7; 8 bases are a match to TRBD1. The CDR3 contains 14 residues. The trim removed 5 bases at V and 2 bases at J, leaving 5 bases unmatched. Germline V CDR1 and CDR2: SGHAT, FQNNGV. The CDR3 reads CASSTQGGTYEQYF. For the CDR3, the DNA is TGTGCCAGCAGCACACAGGGGGGAACCTACGAGCAGTACTTC.

This clone was counted a few times. The rearrangement uses TRBV2 and TRBJ1-4, with a possible D match to TRBD1 (5 bases). The CDR3 extends over 14 amino acids. The V and J ends lost 3 bases and 6 bases respectively, with 11 bases between them. The germline V gene encodes CDR1 SNHLY and CDR2 FYNNEI. The CDR3 sequence is CASSELQGDEKLFF. For the CDR3, the DNA is TGTGCCAGCAGTGAGTTGCAGGGTGATGAAAAACTGTTTTTT.

The chain couples TRBV7-9 to TRBJ2-5; D not certain. The CDR3 loop spans 15 amino acids. V was pared by 2 bases and J by 0 bases, with 10 bases between. Germline CDR1 SEHNR, CDR2 FQNEAQ (reference sequence). The CDR3 is CASSLTIGNQETQYF. The CDR3 DNA is TGTGCCAGCAGCTTAACGATAGGGAACCAAGAGACCCAGTACTTC.

This clone was counted once. The V and J genes are TRBV19 and TRBJ1-1, with 7 bases aligning to TRBD1. Trimming removed 6 bases from V and 3 bases from J; junction bases left unmatched: 10. The germline gives CDR1 LNHDA, CDR2 SQIVND (reference sequence). There are 15 residues in the CDR3. The CDR3 coding sequence is TGTGCCAGTAGGGCAGGGGGTTCAGGCGACACTGAAGCTTTCTTT. Protein sequence: CASRAGGSGDTEAFF.

The chain employs TRBV11-2 and TRBJ2-5, with TRBD1 identical over 8 bases. Trimming cost V 5 bases and J 2 bases; bases outside gene matches: 4. From germline, CDR1 is SGHAT and CDR2 FQNNGV. This CDR3 region has 14 residues. Here the CDR3 reads CASSPRTGQETQYF. The CDR3, as DNA: TGTGCCAGCAGCCCTAGGACAGGGCAAGAGACCCAGTACTTC.

This clone was recorded a few times. The rearrangement joins TRBV28 to TRBJ1-1, with a weak D call TRBD1 (5 bases). The CDR3 runs 14 residues. The germline V gene has CDR1 MDHEN and CDR2 SYDVKM. V lost 3 bases to trimming and J lost 8 bases, with 16 bases between them. CDR3 nucleotide sequence: TGTGCCAGCAGTTTTCGGAGGGACTACCTAGAAGCTTTCTTT. Its protein product is CASSFRRDYLEAFF.

The V and J genes are TRBV7-9 and TRBJ2-5; D possibly corresponds to TRBD2 (5 bases). Deletions cut 0 bases from V and 4 bases from J, with 9 bases between. CDR1 and CDR2 (germline): SEHNR, FQNEAQ (reference sequence). This CDR3 contains 14 residues. The CDR3 DNA reads as TGTGCCAGCAGCTTAGCGGGAGCTGGAGAGACCCAGTACTTC. This sequence encodes CASSLAGAGETQYF.

In this sample, this clone turned up once. The gene calls are TRBV28 and TRBJ2-7, with 11 bases lining up with TRBD1. The V and J ends lost 4 bases and 6 bases, in that order; junction bases with no gene match: 2. The CDR3 covers 13 residues. CDR1 and CDR2 from the germline V gene are MDHEN and SYDVKM. The CDR3 sequence is CASSSDRGPEQYF. The DNA for the CDR3 is TGTGCCAGCAGTTCGGACAGGGGGCCCGAGCAGTACTTC.

The chain uses TRBV7-3 and TRBJ2-5; 10 bases fit TRBD2. Per the germline V gene, CDR1 is SGHTA and CDR2 is FQGTGA. Trimming took 1 base from V and 3 from J; bases not matched to a gene: 2. This CDR3 comprises 15 residues. This chain's CDR3 is CASSLSTSGKETQYF. For the CDR3, the DNA is TGTGCCAGCAGCTTAAGTACTAGCGGGAAAGAGACCCAGTACTTC.

The genes are TRBV25-1 and TRBJ2-6; 7 positions agree with TRBD1. Germline values: CDR1 MGHDK, CDR2 SYGVNS. After removal of 2 bases from V and 9 bases from J, the junction contained 7 bases not matched to a gene. The CDR3 extends over 15 amino acids. The CDR3 protein is CASSEPDRVDNVLTF. In DNA form, the CDR3 reads TGTGCCAGCAGTGAACCCGACAGGGTAGACAACGTCCTGACTTTC.

The chain couples TRBV7-9 to TRBJ1-5; the D gene is possibly TRBD1 (5 bases). Trimming took 5 bases from V and 5 from J, leaving 16 bases between them. This CDR3 comprises 15 residues. The germline gives CDR1 SEHNR, CDR2 FQNEAQ (reference sequence). The CDR3 loop is CASSATAGGDQPQHF. In nucleotides, the CDR3 is TGTGCCAGCAGCGCCACGGCCGGGGGGGATCAGCCCCAGCATTTT.

The chain links TRBV11-2 to TRBJ2-5, with TRBD2 matching 14 bases. The CDR3 sequence is 16 residues long. Germline trimming cut 5 bases from V and 2 bases from J; bases unmatched to any gene: 4. Germline V lookup: CDR1 SGHAT, CDR2 FQNNGV. In nucleotides, the CDR3 is TGTGCCAGCAGCCAAGGGACTAGCGGGAGACAAGAGACCCAGTACTTC. Protein sequence: CASSQGTSGRQETQYF.

The chain is built from TRBV28 and TRBJ1-1; no reliable D call. This CDR3 contains 13 residues. Germline-derived CDR1 and CDR2 are MDHEN and SYDVKM. Between the trimmed V and J ends, which lost 10 bases and 6 bases, there was a span of 18 bases. The CDR3 region has the DNA TGTGCCATAGATGGGGTTTTTCTATCTGAAGCTTTCTTT. It codes for CAIDGVFLSEAFF.

This clone occurred a few times. The chain is built from TRBV6-1 and TRBJ2-3; TRBD2 might be the D (6 bases). Trimming removed 1 base from V and 1 base from J, with 12 bases in between. The CDR3 is 16 amino acids. CDR1 MNHNS and CDR2 SASEGT come from the germline V gene. The CDR3 sequence is CASSEEVVAGTDTQYF. The CDR3 nucleotides read TGTGCCAGCAGTGAAGAGGTGGTAGCGGGCACAGATACGCAGTATTTT.

At least ten counts were recorded for this clone. V usage is TRBV4-1 and J usage is TRBJ2-5; 8 nucleotides match TRBD2. V was pared by 1 base and J by 6 bases, with 7 bases of the junction left unmatched. Germline CDR1 and CDR2: MGHRA and YSYEKL. CDR3 size: 15 residues. The CDR3 here is CASSQVSGSEKTQYF. CDR3 DNA sequence: TGCGCCAGCAGCCAAGTAAGCGGGAGTGAAAAGACCCAGTACTTC.

This chain joins TRBV2 and TRBJ2-1; TRBD2 is a possible D gene (6 bases). The V and J ends lost 3 bases and 14 bases respectively, with 11 bases between them. Germline lookup yields CDR1 SNHLY and CDR2 FYNNEI. The CDR3 contains 11 residues. CDR3 coding DNA: TGTGCCAGCAGTGAGGGACTCTGGGAGTTCTTC. Its protein product is CASSEGLWEFF.

In this sample, this clone turned up a few times. The chain employs TRBV6-1 and TRBJ2-3; a possible D gene is TRBD2 (6 bases). The V and J ends lost 3 bases and 11 bases respectively, with 24 bases between them. Germline V gene lookup returns CDR1 MNHNS and CDR2 SASEGT. The CDR3 spans 16 residues. CDR3 sequence (DNA): TGTGCCAGCAGTGACGGGCCAGCGGAGGGTGCCATCGTGCAGTATTTT. Protein: CASSDGPAEGAIVQYF.

The chain joins TRBV4-1 to TRBJ2-7; D uncertain. Germline loops: CDR1 MGHRA, CDR2 YSYEKL. The CDR3 is 16 amino acids. V lost 1 base to trimming and J lost 6 bases, with 19 bases between them. CDR3 in amino acids: CASSQVHGKSLGEQYF. CDR3 sequence (DNA): TGCGCCAGCAGCCAAGTCCATGGGAAGTCTCTCGGCGAGCAGTACTTC.

The rearrangement joins TRBV28 to TRBJ2-7, with D perhaps TRBD1 (6 bases). The germline CDR1 and CDR2 sequences are MDHEN and SYDVKM. Trimming left V 10 bases short and J 3 bases short, with 19 bases between. CDR3 length: 14 residues. As DNA, the CDR3 is TGTGCCATCGAAGGAAGGGACACTCACTACGAGCAGTACTTC. Encoded protein: CAIEGRDTHYEQYF. The entire variable domain, with the rest obtained from reference TRBV28 and TRBJ2-7, is as follows: DVKVTQSSRYLVKRTGEKVFLECVQDMDHENMFWYRQDPGLGLRLIYFSYDVKMKEKGDIPEGYSVSREKKERFSLILESASTNQTSMYLCAIEGRDTHYEQYFGPGTRLTVT.

This sequence joins TRBV28 and TRBJ2-7, with 11 positions matching TRBD2. Germline CDR1 and CDR2: MDHEN and SYDVKM. Losses at the gene ends were 2 bases for V and 0 bases for J; bases not matched to a gene: 12. CDR3 length equals 19 residues. CDR3 region: CASSLPISSGRATSYEQYF. Written as DNA, the CDR3 is TGTGCCAGCAGTTTACCAATAAGTAGCGGGAGGGCCACCTCCTACGAGCAGTACTTC.

This clone occurred a few times. The chain links TRBV27 to TRBJ2-7; TRBD1 matches at 9 bases. Germline values: CDR1 MNHEY, CDR2 SMNVEV (reference sequence). The CDR3 has 13 amino acids. V trimming: 5 bases; J trimming: 4 bases; junction bases outside the gene matches: 3. The CDR3 region has the DNA TGTGCCAGCAGTCAAGGGACAGGGTACGAGCAGTACTTC. Amino acids: CASSQGTGYEQYF.

The genes are TRBV19 and TRBJ1-5, with unresolved D. CDR3 length: 12 amino acids. The germline CDR1 and CDR2 sequences are LNHDA and SQIVND (reference sequence). Trimming took off 6 bases at V and 1 base at J, with 4 bases between the two ends. CDR3 bases: TGTGCCAGTAGGAGGAGCAATCAGCCCCAGCATTTT. Translated, it gives CASRRSNQPQHF.

V and J are TRBV2 and TRBJ2-2, with D possibly TRBD2 on 5 matching bases. V shed 6 bases and J shed 0 bases, with 14 bases lying between them. This CDR3 has 16 amino acids. Germline V gene sequence: CDR1 SNHLY, CDR2 FYNNEI. In DNA, the CDR3 is TGTGCCAGCAGGAGGGCAGGAAACGCGAACACCGGGGAGCTGTTTTTT. As protein: CASRRAGNANTGELFF. The whole variable domain, remainder taken from reference TRBV2 and TRBJ2-2, is EPEVTQTPSHQVTQMGQEVILRCVPISNHLYFYWYRQILGQKVEFLVSFYNNEISEKSEIFDDQFSVERPDGSNFTLKIRSTKLEDSAMYFCASRRAGNANTGELFFGEGSRLTVL.

The chain combines TRBV19 with TRBJ2-7; 14 bases align to TRBD2. V was clipped by 6 bases and J by 4 bases; unmatched bases: 14. The CDR3 totals 18 residues. Germline CDR1 is LNHDA and CDR2 is SQIVND (reference sequence). The CDR3 loop is CASSPGGRGLAGVYEQYF. Here the CDR3 DNA reads TGTGCCAGTAGCCCCGGAGGCAGGGGACTAGCGGGAGTTTACGAGCAGTACTTC.

The chain recombines TRBV30 with TRBJ1-1; 10 nucleotides agree with TRBD1. The CDR3 is 14 residues long. Germline values: CDR1 GTSNPN, CDR2 SVGIG (reference sequence). The ends lost 1 base at V and 3 bases at J; junction bases unmatched: 2. The CDR3 reads CAWSETGGHTEAFF. The CDR3 bases are TGTGCCTGGAGTGAGACAGGGGGCCACACTGAAGCTTTCTTT.

The chain recombines TRBV2 with TRBJ2-7; D ambiguous. Germline CDR1 is SNHLY and CDR2 is FYNNEI. The CDR3 has 14 residues. Between the trimmed V and J ends, which lost 10 bases and 0 bases, there was a span of 16 bases. This CDR3 reads CATRGSLSSYEQYF. The CDR3 coding sequence is TGTGCCACCCGAGGCTCATTAAGCTCCTACGAGCAGTACTTC.

The V and J genes are TRBV28 and TRBJ1-2; D is perhaps TRBD1 (6 bases). This CDR3 region has 11 residues. The germline gives CDR1 MDHEN, CDR2 SYDVKM. Trimming shortened V by 10 bases and J by 4 bases, and 10 bases separated the two germline ends. The CDR3, as DNA: TGTGCCACCAGGACAGTCTATGGCTACACCTTC. Its translation: CATRTVYGYTF.

The chain couples TRBV9 to TRBJ2-1; 11 bases are a match to TRBD2. Trimming took 4 bases from V and 5 from J; bases not matched to a gene: 14. Per the germline V gene, CDR1 is SGDLS and CDR2 is YYNGEE. The CDR3 is made up of 18 amino acids. CDR3 residues: CASSPWTSGLLRNNEQFF. CDR3 coding DNA: TGTGCCAGCAGCCCCTGGACTAGCGGGTTATTGAGGAACAATGAGCAGTTCTTC.

This clone was detected many times. This sequence joins TRBV6-6 and TRBJ2-1, with D possibly being TRBD1 or TRBD2 (6 bases each). The V and J ends lost 4 bases and 6 bases respectively, with 13 bases between them. This CDR3 contains 14 residues. In germline, CDR1 is MNHNY, CDR2 SVGAGI (reference sequence). The CDR3 protein is CASSFEGEVNEQFF. In DNA form, the CDR3 reads TGTGCCAGCAGTTTTGAGGGGGAGGTCAATGAGCAGTTCTTC.

The rearrangement uses TRBV6-4 and TRBJ2-1; TRBD2 agrees at 12 bases. The length of the CDR3 is 14 residues. Germline V gene sequence: CDR1 MRHNA, CDR2 SNTAGT. Germline trimming cut 4 bases from V and 7 bases from J; bases unmatched to any gene: 2. CDR3 sequence (DNA): TGTGCCAGCAGTGGACTAGCGGGAGAGAATGAGCAGTTCTTC. Translating it yields CASSGLAGENEQFF.